Included here is one TCR beta chain sequence, with context. The sample is drawn from a study of blood T cell repertoires in COVID-19. Across the whole study: The United States, Italy and Spain supplied acute and convalescent COVID-19 samples. Sources were T cells, B-cell-depleted T cells, or PBMCs; the material itself was cDNA or gDNA.

Original processing notes: Reference gene primer amplification gave estimated nucleated cell counts. This table comes from immunoSEQ multiplex PCR, and its TCRdb copy is limited to in-frame clones, with some not included. That table gives V, J and clone size, and the DNA gave D and trimming. The table includes 120,000 or so clones, over 75% detected once. Between the trimmed V and J ends, which lost 6 bases and 6 bases, there was a span of 10 bases. There are 12 residues in the CDR3. The sequenced sample consisted of peripheral blood. The receptor comes from a man in his 60s with acute or convalescent COVID-19. The chain joins TRBV12-3 or TRBV12-4 to TRBJ2-3; no definite D call. CDR3 nucleotide sequence: TGTGCCAGCAGCCGCTGGCCGGATACGCAGTATTTT. Encoded protein: CASSRWPDTQYF.